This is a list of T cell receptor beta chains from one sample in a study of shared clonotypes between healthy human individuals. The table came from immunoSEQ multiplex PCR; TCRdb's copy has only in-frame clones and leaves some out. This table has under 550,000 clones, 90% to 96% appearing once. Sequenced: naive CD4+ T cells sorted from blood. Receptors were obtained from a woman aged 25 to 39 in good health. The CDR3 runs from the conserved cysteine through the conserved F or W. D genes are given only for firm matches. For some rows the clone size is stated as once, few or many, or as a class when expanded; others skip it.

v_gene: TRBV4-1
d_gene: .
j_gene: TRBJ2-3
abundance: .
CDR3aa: CASSQNTDTQYF
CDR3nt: TGCGCCAGCAGCCAGAACACAGATACGCAGTATTTT

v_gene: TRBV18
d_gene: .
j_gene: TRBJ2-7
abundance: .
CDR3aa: CASSADWGYEQYF
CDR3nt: TGTGCCAGCTCAGCCGACTGGGGCTACGAGCAGTACTTC

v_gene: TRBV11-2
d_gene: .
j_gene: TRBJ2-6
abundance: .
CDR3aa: CASTNRLGGANVLTF
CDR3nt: TGTGCCAGCACCAACCGTCTAGGTGGGGCCAACGTCCTGACTTTC

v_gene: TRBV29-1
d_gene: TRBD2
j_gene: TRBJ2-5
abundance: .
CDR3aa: CSATQGLAGGGLQETQYF
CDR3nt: TGCAGCGCTACCCAAGGACTAGCGGGAGGAGGCTTACAAGAGACCCAGTACTTC

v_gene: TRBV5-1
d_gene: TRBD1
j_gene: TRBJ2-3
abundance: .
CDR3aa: CASSSGQHTDTQYF
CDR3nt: TGCGCCAGCAGCTCGGGACAGCACACAGATACGCAGTATTTT

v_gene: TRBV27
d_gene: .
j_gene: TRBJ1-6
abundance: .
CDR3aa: CASSRSQDFSTRVYNSPLHF
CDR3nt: TGTGCCAGCAGCCGTTCCCAAGATTTTTCAACTCGGGTTTATAATTCACCCCTCCACTTT

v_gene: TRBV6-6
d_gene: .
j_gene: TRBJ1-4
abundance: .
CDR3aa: CASSTYGGIGLFF
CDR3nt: TGTGCCAGCAGTACTTACGGGGGGATAGGGCTGTTTTTT

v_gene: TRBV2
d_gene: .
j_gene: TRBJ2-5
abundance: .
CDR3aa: CASSAGQAWIAEETQYF
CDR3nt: TGTGCCAGCAGCGCCGGACAGGCGTGGATAGCGGAAGAGACCCAGTACTTC

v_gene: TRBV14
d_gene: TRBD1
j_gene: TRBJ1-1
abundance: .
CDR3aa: CASSRSGTGRPFF
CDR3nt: TGTGCCAGCAGCCGCTCCGGGACAGGGCGTCCTTTCTTT

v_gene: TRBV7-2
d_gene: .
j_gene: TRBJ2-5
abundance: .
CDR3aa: CASSLFGANAETQYF
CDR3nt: TGTGCCAGCAGTTTGTTCGGGGCAAATGCGGAGACCCAGTACTTC

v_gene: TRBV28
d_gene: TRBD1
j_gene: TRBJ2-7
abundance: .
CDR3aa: CASSFDGTGSYEQYF
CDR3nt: TGTGCCAGCAGTTTCGACGGGACAGGATCCTACGAGCAGTACTTC

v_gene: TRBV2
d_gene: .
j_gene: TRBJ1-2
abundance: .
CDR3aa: CASSLDRSSGYTF
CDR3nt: TGTGCCAGCAGTTTGGACAGATCGAGCGGCTACACCTTC

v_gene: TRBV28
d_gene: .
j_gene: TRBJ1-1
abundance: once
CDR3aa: CASSLAHEAFF
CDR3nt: TGTGCCAGCAGTTTAGCCCATGAAGCTTTCTTT

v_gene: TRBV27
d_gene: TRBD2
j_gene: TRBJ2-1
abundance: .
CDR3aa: CASSTAGPYNEQFF
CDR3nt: TGTGCCAGCAGTACAGCGGGACCCTACAATGAGCAGTTCTTC

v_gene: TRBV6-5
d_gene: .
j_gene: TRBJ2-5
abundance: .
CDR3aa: CASSSTLAGETQYF
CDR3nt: TGTGCCAGCAGCTCCACGTTGGCAGGGGAGACCCAGTACTTC

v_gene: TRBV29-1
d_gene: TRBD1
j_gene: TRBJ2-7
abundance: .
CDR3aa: CSVEVLGQGDYEQYF
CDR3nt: TGCAGCGTTGAAGTCCTCGGACAGGGGGACTACGAGCAGTACTTC

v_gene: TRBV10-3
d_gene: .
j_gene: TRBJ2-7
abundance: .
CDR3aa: CAISESMGSGGYEQYF
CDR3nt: TGTGCCATCAGTGAGTCGATGGGTTCCGGAGGCTACGAGCAGTACTTC

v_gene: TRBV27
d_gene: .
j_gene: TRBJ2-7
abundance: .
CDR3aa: CARSPSAYEQYF
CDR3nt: TGTGCCAGAAGCCCTTCTGCCTACGAGCAGTACTTC

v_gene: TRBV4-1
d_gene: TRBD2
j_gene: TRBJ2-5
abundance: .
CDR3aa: CASSQGSREGLWYF
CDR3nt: TGCGCCAGCAGCCAGGGATCTCGGGAGGGCCTGTGGTACTTC

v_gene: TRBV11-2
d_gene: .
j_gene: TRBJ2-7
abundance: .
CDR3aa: CASSWNPGERYEQYF
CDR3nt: TGTGCCAGCAGCTGGAACCCAGGGGAGAGGTACGAGCAGTACTTC

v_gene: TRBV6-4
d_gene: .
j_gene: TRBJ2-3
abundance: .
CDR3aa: CASSDLTDTQYF
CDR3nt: TGTGCCAGCAGTGACCTCACAGATACGCAGTATTTT

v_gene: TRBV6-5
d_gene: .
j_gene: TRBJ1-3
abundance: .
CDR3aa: CASSYRGAGNTIYF
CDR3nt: TGTGCCAGCAGTTACCGGGGGGCTGGAAACACCATATATTTT

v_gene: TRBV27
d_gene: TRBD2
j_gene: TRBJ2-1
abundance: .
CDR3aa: CASRSASGTNEQFF
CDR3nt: TGTGCCAGTCGCTCGGCTAGCGGGACCAATGAGCAGTTCTTC

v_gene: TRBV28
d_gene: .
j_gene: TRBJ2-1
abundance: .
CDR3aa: CASSLPQGANEQFF
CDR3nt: TGTGCCAGCAGTTTACCTCAGGGAGCCAATGAGCAGTTCTTC

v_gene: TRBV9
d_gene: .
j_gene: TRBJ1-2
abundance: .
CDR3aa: CASSVGWSVGDDDVF
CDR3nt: TGTGCCAGCAGCGTAGGATGGTCTGTCGGGGACGACGACGTGTTC

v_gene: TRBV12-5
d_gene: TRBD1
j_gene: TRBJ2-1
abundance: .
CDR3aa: CASGPGQGSTDEQFF
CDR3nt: TGTGCTAGTGGACCCGGACAGGGCAGTACGGATGAGCAGTTCTTC

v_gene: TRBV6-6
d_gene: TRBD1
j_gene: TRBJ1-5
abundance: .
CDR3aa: CASSQTGTASNQPQHF
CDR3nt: TGTGCCAGCAGTCAAACTGGGACAGCTAGCAATCAGCCCCAGCATTTT

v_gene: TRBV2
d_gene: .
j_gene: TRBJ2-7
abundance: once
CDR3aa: CASTSQVYEQYF
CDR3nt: TGTGCCAGCACTTCACAGGTGTACGAGCAGTACTTC

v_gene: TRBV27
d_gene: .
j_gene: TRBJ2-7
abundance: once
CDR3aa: CASSPHRGGIYEQYF
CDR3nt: TGTGCCAGCAGTCCCCACAGGGGCGGGATCTACGAGCAGTACTTC

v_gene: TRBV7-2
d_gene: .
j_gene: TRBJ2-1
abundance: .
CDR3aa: CASSPHNEQFF
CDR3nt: TGTGCCAGCAGCCCTCACAATGAGCAGTTCTTC

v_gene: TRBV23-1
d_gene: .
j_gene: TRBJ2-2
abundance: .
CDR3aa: CASSQGAELFF
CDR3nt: TGCGCCAGCAGTCAAGGCGCGGAGCTGTTTTTT

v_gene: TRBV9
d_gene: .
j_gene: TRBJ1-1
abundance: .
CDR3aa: CASSVALGGAPQEAFF
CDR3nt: TGTGCCAGCAGCGTAGCCTTAGGGGGGGCCCCCCAGGAAGCTTTCTTT

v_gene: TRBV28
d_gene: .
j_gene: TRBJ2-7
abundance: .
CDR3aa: CASSWDGPVGQYF
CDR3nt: TGTGCCAGCAGTTGGGATGGACCAGTCGGGCAGTACTTC

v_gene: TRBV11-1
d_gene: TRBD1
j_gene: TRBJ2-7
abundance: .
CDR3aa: CASSRDRGYEQYF
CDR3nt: TGTGCCAGCAGCAGGGACAGGGGTTACGAGCAGTACTTC

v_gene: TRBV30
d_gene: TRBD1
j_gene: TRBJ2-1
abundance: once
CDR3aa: CAWTGTVINEQFF
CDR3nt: TGTGCCTGGACCGGGACAGTTATCAATGAGCAGTTCTTC

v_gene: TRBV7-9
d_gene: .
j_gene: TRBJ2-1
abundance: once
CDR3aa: CASTEGYNEQFF
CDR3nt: TGTGCCAGCACCGAAGGGTACAATGAGCAGTTCTTC

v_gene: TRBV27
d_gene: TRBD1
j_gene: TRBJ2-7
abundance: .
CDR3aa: CASSFHGQGTYEQYF
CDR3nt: TGTGCCAGCAGTTTTCACGGACAGGGGACCTACGAGCAGTACTTC

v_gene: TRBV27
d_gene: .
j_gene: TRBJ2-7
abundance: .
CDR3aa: CASSLSSFGRYEQYF
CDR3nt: TGTGCCAGCAGTTTATCGTCTTTCGGGAGATACGAGCAGTACTTC

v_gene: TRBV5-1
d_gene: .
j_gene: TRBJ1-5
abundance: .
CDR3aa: CASSLVGGSPNQPQHF
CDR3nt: TGCGCCAGCAGCTTGGTCGGGGGATCCCCCAATCAGCCCCAGCATTTT

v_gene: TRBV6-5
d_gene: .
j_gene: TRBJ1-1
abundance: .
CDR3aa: CASSYSTVNTEAFF
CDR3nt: TGTGCCAGCAGTTACTCTACGGTGAACACTGAAGCTTTCTTT

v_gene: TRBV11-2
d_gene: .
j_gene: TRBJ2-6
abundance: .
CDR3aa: CASSLDRAVGSGANVLTF
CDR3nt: TGTGCCAGCAGCTTAGATCGGGCGGTGGGCTCTGGGGCCAACGTCCTGACTTTC

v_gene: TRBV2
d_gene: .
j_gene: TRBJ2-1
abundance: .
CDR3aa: CASRSYNEQFF
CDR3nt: TGTGCCAGCAGGTCATACAATGAGCAGTTCTTC

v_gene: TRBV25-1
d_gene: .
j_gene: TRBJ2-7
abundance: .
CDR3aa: CASRGQPAYEQYF
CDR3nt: TGTGCCAGCAGAGGACAGCCCGCCTACGAGCAGTACTTC

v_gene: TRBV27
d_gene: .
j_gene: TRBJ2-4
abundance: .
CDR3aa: CASSERPELAKNIQYF
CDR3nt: TGTGCCAGCAGTGAGAGACCCGAGCTAGCCAAAAACATTCAGTACTTC

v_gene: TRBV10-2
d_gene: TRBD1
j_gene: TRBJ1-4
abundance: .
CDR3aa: CASSDQGAKLFF
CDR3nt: TGCGCCAGCAGTGACCAGGGGGCAAAACTGTTTTTT

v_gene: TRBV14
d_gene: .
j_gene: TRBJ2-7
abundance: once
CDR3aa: CASSQSLIYEQYF
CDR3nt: TGTGCCAGCAGCCAAAGTCTGATCTACGAGCAGTACTTC

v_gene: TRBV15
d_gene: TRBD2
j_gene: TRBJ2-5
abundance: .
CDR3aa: CATSSGTSGRAQETQYF
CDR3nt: TGTGCCACCAGTTCCGGGACTAGCGGGAGGGCTCAAGAGACCCAGTACTTC

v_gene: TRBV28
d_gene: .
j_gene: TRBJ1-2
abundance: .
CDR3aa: CASSRGVNGYTF
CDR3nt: TGTGCCAGCAGTCGGGGGGTCAATGGCTACACCTTC

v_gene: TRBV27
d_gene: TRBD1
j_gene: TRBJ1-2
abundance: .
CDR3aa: CASSKIPGTGNGYTF
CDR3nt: TGTGCCAGCAGTAAAATCCCCGGGACAGGGAATGGCTACACCTTC

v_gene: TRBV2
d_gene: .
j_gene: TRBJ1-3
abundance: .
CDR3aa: CASSEARNTIYF
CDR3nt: TGTGCCAGCAGTGAAGCTAGAAACACCATATATTTT

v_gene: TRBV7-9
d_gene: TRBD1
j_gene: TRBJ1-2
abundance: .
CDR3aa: CASSPFYGDRPNYGYTF
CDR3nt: TGTGCCAGCAGCCCATTCTATGGGGACAGACCCAACTATGGCTACACCTTC

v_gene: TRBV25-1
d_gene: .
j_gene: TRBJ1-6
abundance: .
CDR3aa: CASMGRINSPLHF
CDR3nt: TGTGCCAGCATGGGACGGATTAATTCACCCCTCCACTTT

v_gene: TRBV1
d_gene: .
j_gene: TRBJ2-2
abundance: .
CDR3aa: CTSTSGDHTGELFF
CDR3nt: TGCACCAGCACAAGCGGGGATCACACCGGGGAGCTGTTTTTT

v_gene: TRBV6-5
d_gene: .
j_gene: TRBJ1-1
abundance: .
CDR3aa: CASSYSIGGVSFF
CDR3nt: TGTGCCAGCAGTTACTCGATTGGGGGGGTATCTTTCTTT

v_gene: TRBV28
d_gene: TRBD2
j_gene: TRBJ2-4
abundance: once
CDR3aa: CASRSGLAGGNIQYF
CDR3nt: TGTGCCAGCAGATCCGGACTAGCGGGAGGAAACATTCAGTACTTC

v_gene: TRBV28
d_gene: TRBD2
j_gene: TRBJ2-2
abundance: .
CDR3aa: CASSFPLGLAGRMESSPGELFF
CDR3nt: TGTGCCAGCAGTTTCCCTCTGGGACTAGCGGGACGAATGGAATCATCGCCCGGGGAGCTGTTTTTT

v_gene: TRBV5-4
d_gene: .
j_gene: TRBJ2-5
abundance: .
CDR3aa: CASSLDGYSQQETQYF
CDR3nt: TGTGCCAGCAGCTTGGACGGCTACTCCCAACAAGAGACCCAGTACTTC

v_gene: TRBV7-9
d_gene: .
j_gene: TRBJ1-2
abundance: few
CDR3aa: CASSLFAGRYTF
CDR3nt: TGTGCCAGCAGCTTATTCGCGGGGCGCTACACCTTC

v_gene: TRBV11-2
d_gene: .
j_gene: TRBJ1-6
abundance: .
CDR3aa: CASSLDPQGTNSPLHF
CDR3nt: TGTGCCAGCAGCTTAGATCCTCAGGGGACGAATTCACCCCTCCACTTT

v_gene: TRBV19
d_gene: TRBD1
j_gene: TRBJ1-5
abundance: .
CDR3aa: CASSIGDRAGQPQHF
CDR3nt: TGTGCCAGTAGTATTGGGGACAGGGCAGGTCAGCCCCAGCATTTT